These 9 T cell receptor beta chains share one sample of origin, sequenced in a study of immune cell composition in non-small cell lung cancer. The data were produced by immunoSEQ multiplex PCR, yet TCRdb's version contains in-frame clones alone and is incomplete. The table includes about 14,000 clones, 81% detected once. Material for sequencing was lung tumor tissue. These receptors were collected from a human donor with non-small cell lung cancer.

The CDR3 bases are TGTGCCTGGAGAGATAGCGGGAGGGACTACAATGAGCAGTTCTTC. Residues: CAWRDSGRDYNEQFF. The genes are TRBV30 and TRBJ2-1, with 11 bases lining up with TRBD2. This CDR3 region has 15 residues. V lost 3 bases, J lost 3 bases, and 4 bases stayed unmatched. Germline loops: CDR1 GTSNPN, CDR2 SVGIG (reference sequence).

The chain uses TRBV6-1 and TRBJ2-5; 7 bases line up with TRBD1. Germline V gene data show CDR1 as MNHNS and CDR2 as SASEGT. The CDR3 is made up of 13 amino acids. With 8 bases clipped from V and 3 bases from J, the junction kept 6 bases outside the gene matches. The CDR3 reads CASCRGSEETQYF. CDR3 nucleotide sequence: TGTGCCAGCTGCAGGGGGTCTGAAGAGACCCAGTACTTC.

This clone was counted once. The DNA for the CDR3 is TGTGCCAGCAGCTCCCAGTGGTCCGAGCAGTACTTC. It translates to CASSSQWSEQYF. The V call is TRBV7-9, the J call TRBJ2-7; D remains unclear. The CDR3 is 12 residues long. The ends were cut back, 4 bases at V and 6 bases at J, with 10 bases in the middle. Germline CDR1 reads SEHNR; CDR2 reads FQNEAQ (reference sequence).

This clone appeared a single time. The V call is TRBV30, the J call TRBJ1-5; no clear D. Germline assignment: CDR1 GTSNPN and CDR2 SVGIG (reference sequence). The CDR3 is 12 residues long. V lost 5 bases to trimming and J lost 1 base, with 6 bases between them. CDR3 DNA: TGTGCCTGGGGTGGCAGCAATCAGCCCCAGCATTTT. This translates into CAWGGSNQPQHF.

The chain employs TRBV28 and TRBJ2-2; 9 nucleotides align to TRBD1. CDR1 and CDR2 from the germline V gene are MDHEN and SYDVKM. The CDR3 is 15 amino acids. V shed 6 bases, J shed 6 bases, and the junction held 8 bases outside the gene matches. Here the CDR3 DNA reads TGTGCCAGCAGCAAACAGGGGGCATGGGCCGGGGAGCTGTTTTTT. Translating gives CASSKQGAWAGELFF.

The CDR3 DNA follows: TGTGCCATCAGTGTTGGGACAGGGATATACGAGCAGTACTTC. It encodes CAISVGTGIYEQYF. The J gene is TRBJ2-7, the V gene TRBV10-3; 9 positions agree with TRBD1. Germline V gives CDR1 ENHRY, CDR2 SYGVKD. V lost 4 bases, J lost 4 bases, and 5 bases stayed unmatched. The CDR3 runs 14 residues.

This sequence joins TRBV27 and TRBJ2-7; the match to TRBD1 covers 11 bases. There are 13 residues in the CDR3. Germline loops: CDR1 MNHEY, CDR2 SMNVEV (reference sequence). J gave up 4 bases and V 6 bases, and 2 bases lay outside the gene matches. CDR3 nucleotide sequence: TGTGCCAGCAGAGGACAGGGGGCTTACGAGCAGTACTTC. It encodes CASRGQGAYEQYF.

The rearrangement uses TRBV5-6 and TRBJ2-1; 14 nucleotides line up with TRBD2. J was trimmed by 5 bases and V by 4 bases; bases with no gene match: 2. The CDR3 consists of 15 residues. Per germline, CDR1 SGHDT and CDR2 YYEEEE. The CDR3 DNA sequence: TGTGCCAGCAGCCGACTAGCGGGAGGGGACAATGAGCAGTTCTTC. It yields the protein CASSRLAGGDNEQFF.

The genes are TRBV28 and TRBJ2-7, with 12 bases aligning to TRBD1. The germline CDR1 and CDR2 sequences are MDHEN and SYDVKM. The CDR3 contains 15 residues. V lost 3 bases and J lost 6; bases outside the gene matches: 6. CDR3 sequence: CASSLYGTGGGEQYF. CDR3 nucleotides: TGTGCCAGCAGTTTGTACGGGACAGGGGGCGGCGAGCAGTACTTC.